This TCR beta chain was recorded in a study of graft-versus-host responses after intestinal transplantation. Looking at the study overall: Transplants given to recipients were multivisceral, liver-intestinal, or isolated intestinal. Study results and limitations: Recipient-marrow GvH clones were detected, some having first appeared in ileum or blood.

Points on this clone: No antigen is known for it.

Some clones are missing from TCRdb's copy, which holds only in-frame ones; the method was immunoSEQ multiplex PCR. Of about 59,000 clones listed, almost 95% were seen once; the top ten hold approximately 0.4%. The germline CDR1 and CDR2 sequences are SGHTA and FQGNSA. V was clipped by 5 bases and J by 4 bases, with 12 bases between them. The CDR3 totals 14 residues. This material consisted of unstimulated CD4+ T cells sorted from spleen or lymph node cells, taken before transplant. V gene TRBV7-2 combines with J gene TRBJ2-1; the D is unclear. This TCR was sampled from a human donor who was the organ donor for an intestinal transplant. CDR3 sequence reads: CASSLLGQYNEQFF. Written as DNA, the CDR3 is TGTGCCAGCAGCCTCCTTGGGCAGTACAATGAGCAGTTCTTC. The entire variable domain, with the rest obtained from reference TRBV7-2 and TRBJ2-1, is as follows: GAGVSQSPSNKVTEKGKDVELRCDPISGHTALYWYRQSLGQGLEFLIYFQGNSAPDKSGLPSDRFSAERTGGSVSTLTIQRTQQEDSAVYLCASSLLGQYNEQFFGPGTRLTVL.